Sequencing of this T cell receptor beta chain was carried out in a study of blood T cells in healthy people across ages (dated by TCRdb to between 2014 and 2016). With regard to the full study: In model experiments, template switching captured about one uniquely barcoded TCR beta cDNA molecule for every two T cells. The donors were split into four age groups: young (average around 17 years), middle-aged (39), aged (62) and long-lived (approximately 89). To track age-related changes in TCR beta repertoire diversity, the study relied on deep sequencing normalized with unique cDNA molecular identifiers. Donors of different ages were randomly distributed across sequencing lanes to avoid experimental bias. For two donors (one aged 18 to 30 and one aged 80 or older), the study analyzed two additional independent replicas of 1 million unique cDNA reads from the same blood draw.

The method behind the library was 5' RACE. The run used an Illumina HiSeq 2500. The second PCR ran for about 6 to 12 cycles and used a J-beta primer mix along with a sample-barcoded 5' primer. A template-switch 5' adaptor carrying 12 random nucleotides introduced a unique molecular identifier onto each TCR beta cDNA molecule. Each sample yielded at least 2.5 million CDR3-containing paired-end reads. First-strand cDNA was synthesized from all RNA with the Mint cDNA synthesis kit, primed by a TRBC-specific oligonucleotide. Following uracil-DNA glycosylase treatment, all cDNA underwent a first 18-cycle PCR with the universal primers M1SS and BC2_uni_R. Regarding the original processing steps: Normalization of each sample was performed by random selection of 1 million high-quality reads, each carrying a distinct molecular identifier. Reads sharing molecular identifiers were discarded rather than binned into consensus sequences. CDR3 identification, clonotype clustering and error correction used MiTCR with a Q25 quality threshold and the strictest error-elimination algorithm. A nonparametric unseen species model using Euler transformation provided a lower-bound estimate of total TCR beta diversity. Using fastp trimming at Q25 and MiXCR clonotype assembly, TCRdb reanalyzed the public sequencing data and kept in-frame beta chains. Rows matching on CDR3 protein sequence are summarized as one entry with the most common DNA and genes. The V and J calls follow TCRdb's processing rather than the paper's. This sample lists roughly 1,500,000 distinct CDR3 sequences; 42% were detected once. The biggest ten clones account for around 8% of the sample.

Donors were a few dozen systemically healthy Caucasian individuals from Russia aged roughly 6 to 95 years. About 9.6 milliliters of peripheral blood were collected from each donor into EDTA-treated Vacutainer tubes. Ficoll-Paque density-gradient centrifugation was used to isolate PBMCs, with at least 7 million obtained per sample. Total RNA, at least 6 micrograms per sample, was extracted from PBMCs with Trizol reagent. For every donor, flow cytometry on a PBMC aliquot measured the percentage of naive CD45RAhigh/CD27high T cells. Sequences KGHSH (CDR1) and LQKENI (CDR2) are obtained from the germline V gene. The CDR3 starts with the cysteine, ends with the phenylalanine, and has 15 residues. CDR3 DNA only is kept here, 45 bases in frame from base 1. At the junction V is shortened by 3 bases and J by 4 bases; bases outside the gene matches: 8. Findings and caveats that apply to the study as a whole: Estimates of total diversity from one million sequenced T cells were regarded as lower bounds and underestimates. As age increased, observed TCR beta diversity per million T cells dropped in a roughly linear way, and a significant reduction was already evident by age around 41. There was a strong correlation between observed TCR beta diversity and the percentage of naive T cells measured by flow cytometry. Compared with the aged group, the long-lived group had more naive CD4+ T cells, fewer expanded clones and increased TCR diversity, suggesting age selection. Conclusive comparison of naive and antigen-experienced compartments was prevented by the profiling of bulk unsorted PBMCs. Donor CMV infection status was unknown, potentially confounding age-related changes in expanded clonotypes.

About this clonotype itself: Its antigen remains undetermined. Qualities for individual bases were not recorded, and no much larger clone is one base off.

Sequenced: blood. The chain joins TRBV18 to TRBJ1-2; 7 bases in between match TRBD1. The receptor was derived from a woman aged 18 to 35 in good health. The CDR3 in this case is CASSPPGGQSYGYTF. The DNA sequence is TGTGCCAGCTCACCCCCAGGGGGGCAAAGCTATGGCTACACCTTC.